Each of the 20 T cell receptor beta chains below was sequenced from the same sample in a study of blood T cell repertoires in COVID-19. Generated by immunoSEQ multiplex PCR, the TCRdb table keeps only in-frame clones and is missing some. The table includes about 210,000 clones, less than 90% detected once. Material for sequencing was peripheral blood. Receptors were obtained from a man between 40 and 49 years old with acute or convalescent COVID-19.

The chain combines TRBV27 with TRBJ2-1; weak D call: TRBD1 (5 bases). The CDR3 has 18 amino acids. Germline-derived CDR1 and CDR2 are MNHEY and SMNVEV (reference sequence). V was cut by 0 bases and J by 0 bases, with 15 bases left in between. The CDR3 DNA is TGTGCCAGCAGTTTATCGATGGGGCAGATAATCTCCTACAATGAGCAGTTCTTC. As protein: CASSLSMGQIISYNEQFF.

On this clone itself: The junction departs from germline at one end; a sequencing error may be responsible. The chain joins TRBV10-3 to TRBJ1-2; 11 nucleotides align to TRBD1. This CDR3 spans 13 amino acids. Germline CDR1 and CDR2: ENHRY and SYGVKD. In DNA, the CDR3 is TGTGCCATCAGTGAGACTTCGGACAGGGGGCCCCGATTC. Its protein is CAISETSDRGPRF.

In DNA form, the CDR3 reads TGTGCCAGCAGTGCCGGGTCTGGGGCCAACGTCCTGACTTTC. Amino acids: CASSAGSGANVLTF. The chain carries TRBV6-4 and TRBJ2-6, with unresolved D. Germline V gene sequence: CDR1 MRHNA, CDR2 SNTAGT. This CDR3 comprises 14 residues. V lost 4 bases to trimming and J lost 1 base, with 5 bases between them.

This clone was found once. The rearrangement uses TRBV19 and TRBJ1-1; a possible D gene is TRBD1 (6 bases). The CDR3 consists of 16 residues. From germline, CDR1 is LNHDA and CDR2 SQIVND (reference sequence). V lost 6 bases to trimming and J lost 2 bases, with 19 bases between them. CDR3 coding DNA: TGTGCCAGTAGGGACCGGGACAAAAATCCTAACACTGAAGCTTTCTTT. Its protein is CASRDRDKNPNTEAFF.

On this clone: An end of the junction differs from the germline gene, which may be a read error. This CDR3 reads CASSPVAVDPRETQYF. CDR3 DNA: TGTGCTAGCAGCCCTGTAGCGGTAGACCCGAGGGAGACCCAGTACTTC. The V and J genes are TRBV7-7 and TRBJ2-5; maybe TRBD2 (6 bases). The CDR3 spans 16 residues. The germline V gene encodes CDR1 SSHAT and CDR2 FNYEAQ (reference sequence).

The chain joins TRBV5-4 to TRBJ1-5, with 7 bases that match TRBD1. V dropped 0 bases and J dropped 6; count of bases not matched to a gene: 15. The germline gives CDR1 SGHNT, CDR2 YYREEE (reference sequence). CDR3 length: 18 residues. This CDR3 is CASSLVYSDDRVVQPQHF. In DNA form, the CDR3 reads TGTGCCAGCAGCTTGGTTTATTCGGATGACAGGGTGGTTCAGCCCCAGCATTTT.

V and J are TRBV5-4 and TRBJ2-7; possible D gene TRBD1, 6 bases. In germline, CDR1 is SGHNT, CDR2 YYREEE (reference sequence). The V end lost 0 bases, the J end lost 0 bases, and 19 bases lay between the germline ends. The CDR3 covers 18 residues. CDR3 DNA sequence: TGTGCCAGCAGCTTGGGTCCTCCCTCCACAGGGATCTCCTACGAGCAGTACTTC. Translating it yields CASSLGPPSTGISYEQYF.

V is TRBV10-1 and J is TRBJ2-2; 12 nucleotides match TRBD1. Unmatched junction bases numbered 6, after V lost 7 bases and J lost 9 bases. The CDR3 length is 14 residues. Per germline, CDR1 WNHNN and CDR2 SYGVQD (reference sequence). CDR3 in DNA: TGCGCCAGCACCGGAGGGACAGGGGGCCGGGAGCTGTTTTTT. Protein: CASTGGTGGRELFF.

The chain joins TRBV6-2 or TRBV6-3 to TRBJ2-1; TRBD2 might be the D (5 bases). In germline, CDR1 is MNHEY, CDR2 SVGEGT. This CDR3 region has 14 residues. V gave up 4 bases and J gave up 6 bases, with 13 bases separating them. Written as DNA, the CDR3 is TGTGCCAGCAGTTCCTGGACTGGATCCAATGAGCAGTTCTTC. This encodes CASSSWTGSNEQFF.

The V call is TRBV27, the J call TRBJ2-7, with 7 bases identical to TRBD1. With V trimmed by 6 bases and J by 0 bases, 8 bases remained unmatched. Germline-derived CDR1 and CDR2 are MNHEY and SMNVEV (reference sequence). The CDR3 extends over 15 amino acids. The DNA of the CDR3 is TGTGCCAGCAGGCGACCCGGGACAGCCTCCTACGAGCAGTACTTC. Residues: CASRRPGTASYEQYF.

This chain joins TRBV2 and TRBJ2-7, with D unresolved. CDR1 SNHLY and CDR2 FYNNEI come from the germline V gene. The CDR3 extends over 15 amino acids. With 4 bases removed from V and 2 bases from J, the gap between germline ends came to 15 bases. The CDR3 DNA sequence: TGTGCCAGCAGTGCGCCCGGTGATAACCCCTACGAGCAGTACTTC. Translated, it gives CASSAPGDNPYEQYF.

The chain couples TRBV27 to TRBJ1-5, with a weak D call TRBD1 (6 bases). Trimming took off 5 bases at V and 7 bases at J, with 12 bases between the two ends. The CDR3 totals 13 residues. The germline CDR1 and CDR2 sequences are MNHEY and SMNVEV (reference sequence). CDR3 nucleotides: TGTGCCAGCAGTCTCAGGGGATTGCAGCCCCAGCATTTT. Its translation is CASSLRGLQPQHF.

Comments on this clone: Within the sample, other DNA sequences also encode this same CDR3. This sequence joins TRBV25-1 and TRBJ2-3; no firm D call. Germline V gene sequence: CDR1 MGHDK, CDR2 SYGVNS. Trimming took off 0 bases at V and 2 bases at J, with 6 bases between the two ends. The CDR3 has 14 amino acids. CDR3 nucleotide sequence: TGTGCCAGCAGTGAATATAGCCTCACAGATACGCAGTATTTT. This translates into CASSEYSLTDTQYF.

The CDR3 nucleotides are TGTGCCAGCGGTGGGAGCGGGCACAATGAGCAGTTCTTC. This codes for CASGGSGHNEQFF. V is TRBV7-3 and J is TRBJ2-1, with D possibly being TRBD2 (6 bases). CDR1 SGHTA and CDR2 FQGTGA come from the germline V gene. Trimming shortened V by 8 bases and J by 5 bases, and 13 bases separated the two germline ends. This CDR3 region has 13 residues.

V usage is TRBV4-2 and J usage is TRBJ2-7, with 14 positions matching TRBD2. Trimming at V came to 3 bases and at J to 1 base, leaving 2 bases not matched to a gene. CDR1 LGHNA and CDR2 YNFKEQ come from the germline V gene. The CDR3 covers 16 residues. The CDR3 bases are TGTGCCAGCAGCCACGGGACTAGCGGGGGATCCTACGAGCAGTACTTC. Translated: CASSHGTSGGSYEQYF.

CDR3 residues: CASSRTGDYGYTF. The CDR3, as DNA: TGCGCCAGCAGTAGAACAGGGGACTATGGCTACACCTTC. The rearrangement links TRBV10-1 to TRBJ1-2, with 7 bases lining up with TRBD1. With V trimmed by 5 bases and J by 3 bases, 3 bases remained unmatched. CDR1 and CDR2 from the germline V gene are WNHNN and SYGVQD (reference sequence). There are 13 residues in the CDR3.

The genes are TRBV25-1 and TRBJ2-5, with TRBD1 matching over 7 bases. Germline CDR1 is MGHDK and CDR2 is SYGVNS. V gave up 8 bases and J gave up 5 bases; unmatched junction bases: 8. The CDR3 sequence is 13 residues long. The CDR3 coding sequence is TGTGCCAGCGGAATGACAGGGAGCGAGACCCAGTACTTC. Translated, it gives CASGMTGSETQYF.

This clone occurred once. The J gene is TRBJ2-7, the V gene TRBV7-2; possibly TRBD2 for D (6 bases). The CDR3 contains 16 residues. Per germline, CDR1 SGHTA and CDR2 FQGNSA. V dropped 2 bases and J dropped 4 bases, with 18 bases sitting between them. In nucleotides, the CDR3 is TGTGCCAGCAGCTTATTTCCTTCCGGGAGACCGTACGAGCAGTACTTC. Amino acid sequence: CASSLFPSGRPYEQYF.

V is TRBV7-2 and J is TRBJ2-1; TRBD2 matches 12 bases. Germline V lookup: CDR1 SGHTA, CDR2 FQGNSA. The CDR3 totals 16 residues. Unmatched junction bases numbered 7, after V lost 6 bases and J lost 4 bases. CDR3 region: CASRSRTSGEYNEQFF. CDR3 nucleotide sequence: TGTGCCAGCAGGAGCAGGACTAGCGGGGAGTACAATGAGCAGTTCTTC. Full variable domain (missing parts from reference TRBV7-2 and TRBJ2-1): GAGVSQSPSNKVTEKGKDVELRCDPISGHTALYWYRQSLGQGLEFLIYFQGNSAPDKSGLPSDRFSAERTGGSVSTLTIQRTQQEDSAVYLCASRSRTSGEYNEQFFGPGTRLTVL.

The chain links TRBV6-1 to TRBJ2-7, with TRBD2 matching over 7 bases. V was pared by 1 base and J by 7 bases, with 10 bases of the junction left unmatched. Germline CDR1 and CDR2: MNHNS and SASEGT. The CDR3 extends over 15 amino acids. The CDR3 nucleotides read TGTGCCAGCAGTGAAGAGGGCGGGGGTTCCTTGGAGCAGTACTTC. Its protein product is CASSEEGGGSLEQYF.